This T cell receptor (beta chain) originates from a study of T cell clones after liver transplantation (dated by TCRdb to 2018 to 2020). Study-wide context: The samples were obtained from ITN030ST, a randomized trial that attempted immunosuppression withdrawal within 2 years after liver transplantation. Until randomization at 12-24 months post-transplant, subjects were given standard immunosuppression, with no induction therapy. As an antigen-independent comparator for donor-reactive sequences, third party-reactive TCRbeta sequences were also identified from pre-transplant MLRs. Of the 8 liver transplant recipients making up the studied cohort, 3 were classified as tolerant and 5 as non-tolerant. After a pre-transplant mixed lymphocyte reaction, TCRbeta sequencing was used to pinpoint donor-reactive T cell clones, which were subsequently tracked in post-transplant blood. Blood samples were collected pre-transplant, pre-randomization before withdrawal, and post-randomization after either complete withdrawal or failed withdrawal. Tolerance was defined as complete immunosuppression withdrawal for at least one year with no rise in liver enzymes beyond twice the upper limit of normal. Three of the eight recipients were HCV-positive; the others were transplanted for non-autoimmune, non-viral indications. General findings and caveats noted by the study authors: In a couple of subjects, low numbers of available donor cells limited the measurable donor-reactive repertoire. Circulating donor-reactive CD4 TCRbeta sequences fell significantly post-transplant in most of the 8 subjects, irrespective of tolerance or HCV status. Since no allograft tissue specimens were available, donor-reactive T cells may have migrated into the graft instead of being deleted. When repertoire turnover was accounted for, significantly reduced detection of donor-reactive sequences was found in 7 of 8 subjects for CD4 and in 8 of 8 subjects for CD8. The decline in donor-reactive sequences exceeded the decline in third party-reactive sequences, suggesting partial antigen-specific deletion that was unrelated to withdrawal success. Because of small, heterogeneous patient numbers and non-standardized post-transplant time points, the conclusions were only preliminary.

Trimming costs V 7 bases and J 1 base, and their ends lie 17 bases apart. Its CDR3 holds 15 amino acids, cysteine through phenylalanine. Of the read, only the CDR3 DNA is kept; its 45 bases are in frame from base 1. In the germline V gene, CDR1 corresponds to MDHEN and CDR2 to SYDVKM. The sample's time point label, in plain terms: pre-transplant. Unstimulated PBMCs, after thawing, were stained for CD3, CD4 and CD8 and then FACS-sorted into CD3+CD4+ and CD3+CD8+ populations. All 8 studied subjects were randomized to withdrawal of immunosuppression. The Qiagen DNeasy Blood and Tissue Kit was used for genomic DNA isolation. Remarks on this clone: Its antigen remains undetermined. No base quality values were provided; no much bigger clone lies one nucleotide off.

Frozen genomic DNA underwent high-throughput TCRbeta CDR3 sequencing by immunoSEQ, including PCR amplification, mapping, bias correction and internal controls. Processing in the source paper ran as follows. Productive rearrangements were retained, and unique TCRbeta sequences were defined by the CDR3 nucleotide sequence together with the V and J gene. Donor-reactive sequences required at least 5-fold expansion in CFSE-low cells versus unstimulated pre-transplant cells and at least 0.01% frequency. Per-subject minimum frequency thresholds, based on the lowest-template unstimulated sample, ensured at least 90% detection power. Jensen-Shannon divergence between the top 1000 TCRbeta sequences post-transplant and pre-transplant was used to measure repertoire turnover. Two-sided Fisher's exact tests were used to test for changes in the detection of donor-reactive sequences. Drawn from immuneACCESS, this table holds only the in-frame rearrangements with V and J called that TCRdb kept. Clones are partly lost; checked studies trace under half to an unresolved V gene and leave the rest unexplained. V and J calls and clone size are given by that table; D and trimming were obtained from the DNA. For this sample the table gives about 74,000 clones, of which about 80% were detected only once. The ten largest clones add up to about 0.63% of the sample.

The receptor was isolated from a human donor who received a liver transplant. The material sequenced was CD4+ T cells from blood, taken before liver transplant. This sequence uses TRBV28 and TRBJ2-7; the D gene is possibly TRBD1, with 6 bases matching. The CDR3 corresponds to CASNSRDKLSYEQYF. The nucleotides read TGTGCCAGCAACTCCCGGGACAAGTTGTCCTACGAGCAGTACTTC.